These 32 T cell receptor beta chains originate from one sample sequenced in a study of beta chain features in type 1 diabetes. The study, taken as a whole, reports: TCRB CDR3 length was moderately but significantly reduced in all four CD4+ subsets of Type 1 diabetes patients.

Their cognate antigens are unknown. As every portion of the isolated RNA was reverse transcribed, the sequencing read expressed TCRB transcripts. Clones were read by immunoSEQ multiplex PCR, and TCRdb kept only the in-frame ones, dropping some. The table has about 260,000 clones, approximately 25% seen once. The sample comprised naive CD4+ T cells from blood. These receptors originate from a woman aged 30 to 39 with type 1 diabetes.

This clone occurred once. The rearrangement links TRBV4-1 to TRBJ1-3; D not certain. This CDR3 is built from 14 residues. Germline V gene lookup returns CDR1 MGHRA and CDR2 YSYEKL. Trimming pared 1 base from V and 0 bases from J, leaving 4 bases between. CDR3 in DNA: TGCGCCAGCAGCCAAGCCGGCTCTGGAAACACCATATATTTT. Translating it yields CASSQAGSGNTIYF.

This clone was seen only a few times. The chain couples TRBV19 to TRBJ1-5; the D gene is possibly TRBD1 (6 bases). V was trimmed by 5 bases and J by 0 bases, leaving 14 bases between them. The CDR3 is made up of 16 amino acids. Germline V gene lookup returns CDR1 LNHDA and CDR2 SQIVND (reference sequence). In DNA form, the CDR3 reads TGTGCCAGTAGTCCTAGGACAGCCTATAGCAATCAGCCCCAGCATTTT. Its protein product is CASSPRTAYSNQPQHF.

The rearrangement joins TRBV11-3 to TRBJ2-5; 9 positions agree with TRBD2. V lost 2 bases and J lost 1; bases outside the gene matches: 8. This CDR3 has 17 amino acids. Germline-derived CDR1 and CDR2 are SGHNT and YENEEA. The CDR3 DNA follows: TGTGCCAGCAGCTTAATGATCAGTAGCGGGGGCCAAGAGACCCAGTACTTC. Protein sequence: CASSLMISSGGQETQYF.

V gene TRBV9 combines with J gene TRBJ2-3; possibly TRBD2 for D (6 bases). The CDR3 is made up of 15 amino acids. The V gene lost 0 bases and the J gene lost 2 bases, with 10 bases spanning the gap. The V gene's germline CDR1 is SGDLS and CDR2 YYNGEE. The CDR3 DNA reads TGTGCCAGCAGCGTAGTTTGGGGGGACACAGATACGCAGTATTTT. Residues: CASSVVWGDTDTQYF.

This chain links TRBV20-1 with TRBJ2-5; D not resolved. There are 11 residues in the CDR3. Germline lookup yields CDR1 DFQATT and CDR2 SNEGSKA (reference sequence). The V end lost 6 bases, the J end lost 0 bases, and 5 bases lay between the germline ends. As DNA, the CDR3 is TGCAGTGCCCTTTACCAAGAGACCCAGTACTTC. Residues: CSALYQETQYF.

The chain employs TRBV5-1 and TRBJ2-5; no clear D. The better agreement between TRBJ2-7 and the DNA end casts doubt on the J call. Germline CDR1 reads SGHRS; CDR2 reads YFSETQ. The length of the CDR3 is 11 residues. Here the CDR3 DNA reads TGCGCCAGCAGCTTGGACTACGAGCAGTACTTC. This translates into CASSLDYEQYF.

The V and J genes are TRBV9 and TRBJ1-4; 7 bases line up with TRBD1. Germline V CDR1 and CDR2: SGDLS, YYNGEE. This CDR3 contains 14 residues. Trimming at V came to 4 bases and at J to 3 bases, leaving 3 bases not matched to a gene. The CDR3 loop reads CASSPGQSNEKLFF. CDR3 bases: TGTGCCAGCAGCCCGGGACAGTCTAATGAAAAACTGTTTTTT.

The rearrangement joins TRBV11-2 to TRBJ2-2, with 8 bases identical to TRBD2. V lost 5 bases and J lost 0; bases outside the gene matches: 5. Germline V gene sequence: CDR1 SGHAT, CDR2 FQNNGV. The CDR3 is made up of 16 amino acids. The CDR3 nucleotides read TGTGCCAGCAGCCCCGGACTAGCCTCGAACACCGGGGAGCTGTTTTTT. Protein: CASSPGLASNTGELFF.

The chain joins TRBV7-9 to TRBJ2-1; 11 positions agree with TRBD2. The CDR3 sequence is 15 residues long. Germline V CDR1 and CDR2: SEHNR, FQNEAQ (reference sequence). The ends lost 8 bases at V and 4 bases at J; junction bases unmatched: 7. The CDR3 bases are TGTGCCAGCCAGGATATAGCGGGAGGGTACAATGAGCAGTTCTTC. This gives the protein CASQDIAGGYNEQFF.

This clone was counted only a few times. V gene TRBV30 combines with J gene TRBJ1-1, with a possible D match to TRBD1 (5 bases). The ends were cut back, 0 bases at V and 10 bases at J, with 9 bases in the middle. Germline CDR1 reads GTSNPN; CDR2 reads SVGIG (reference sequence). The CDR3 runs 11 residues. In DNA, the CDR3 is TGTGCCTGGAGTGTACAGGCGCTAGCTTTCTTT. It codes for CAWSVQALAFF.

This clone was picked up a small number of times. The CDR3 nucleotides read TGTGCCAGCAGTGGACTGGGGGGAGGTAGTCAAGAGACCCAGTACTTC. This sequence encodes CASSGLGGGSQETQYF. The J gene is TRBJ2-5, the V gene TRBV6-6; possible D gene TRBD2, 6 bases. Germline loops: CDR1 MNHNY, CDR2 SVGAGI (reference sequence). The length of the CDR3 is 16 residues. The V end lost 5 bases, the J end lost 2 bases, and 18 bases lay between the germline ends.

This clone was observed a handful of times. The J gene is TRBJ2-3, the V gene TRBV7-6; 11 bases are a match to TRBD2. With V trimmed by 4 bases and J by 3 bases, 3 bases remained unmatched. The CDR3 has 15 amino acids. Looked up from germline, CDR1 is SGHVS and CDR2 is FNYEAQ. DNA for the CDR3: TGTGCCAGCAGCTCCCTAGCGGGAGGTACAGATACGCAGTATTTT. The encoded protein is CASSSLAGGTDTQYF. Based on the CDR3 plus reference TRBV7-6 and TRBJ2-3, the full variable domain is GAGVSQSPRYKVTKRGQDVALRCDPISGHVSLYWYRQALGQGPEFLTYFNYEAQQDKSGLPNDRFSAERPEGSISTLTIQRTEQRDSAMYRCASSSLAGGTDTQYFGPGTRLTVL.

This clone was counted a few times. It is unclear where the CDR3 begins or ends on the DNA, so no DNA is shown, and the CDR3 is as TCRdb lists it. The gene calls are TRBV21-1 and TRBJ2-3; the D call of TRBD1 is as the table states it, not checked on the DNA. TRBV21-1 is a pseudogene segment. A total of 18 residues make up the CDR3, ends included. The CDR3 is CASSKGSGTFSAPDTQYF.

This clone occurred a few times. The chain has TRBV7-2 and TRBJ1-2; D is unclear. Trimming pared 5 bases from V and 8 bases from J, leaving 21 bases between. The CDR3 sequence is 15 residues long. Germline V gene lookup returns CDR1 SGHTA and CDR2 FQGNSA. CDR3 in amino acids: CASSPDTDAGRGYTF. The DNA of the CDR3 is TGTGCCAGCAGCCCAGACACGGACGCGGGCCGGGGCTACACCTTC.

The chain combines TRBV29-1 with TRBJ2-7; weak D call: TRBD2 (5 bases). Germline lookup yields CDR1 SQVTM and CDR2 ANQGSEA. Trimming stripped 5 bases from V and 3 bases from J, with 17 bases between. The CDR3 loop spans 14 amino acids. The CDR3 protein is CSVTPGYAIYEQYF. The CDR3 coding sequence is TGCAGCGTTACCCCGGGATACGCAATCTACGAGCAGTACTTC.

This clone showed up just a few times. The genes are TRBV7-3 and TRBJ2-3; D is perhaps TRBD2 (5 bases). The CDR3 loop spans 14 amino acids. V lost 2 bases to trimming and J lost 4 bases, with 10 bases between them. Germline V gene data show CDR1 as SGHTA and CDR2 as FQGTGA. Here the CDR3 DNA reads TGTGCCAGCAGCTTAGAGGGCAGTGCAGATACGCAGTATTTT. Amino acid sequence: CASSLEGSADTQYF. Variable domain in full (rest from reference TRBV7-3 and TRBJ2-3): GAGVSQTPSNKVTEKGKYVELRCDPISGHTALYWYRQSLGQGPEFLIYFQGTGAADDSGLPNDRFFAVRPEGSVSTLKIQRTERGDSAVYLCASSLEGSADTQYFGPGTRLTVL.

The gene calls are TRBV5-1 and TRBJ2-3, with D possibly matching TRBD2 (6 bases). The CDR3 contains 14 residues. Per germline, CDR1 SGHRS and CDR2 YFSETQ. Trimming removed 2 bases at V and 6 bases at J, with 13 bases between. CDR3 coding DNA: TGCGCCAGCAGCTTCGATGGCGGGACCGATACGCAGTATTTT. Residues: CASSFDGGTDTQYF.

This chain joins TRBV30 and TRBJ2-1, with D possibly matching TRBD2 (6 bases). The V gene lost 7 bases and the J gene lost 12 bases, with 19 bases spanning the gap. Germline V lookup: CDR1 GTSNPN, CDR2 SVGIG (reference sequence). This CDR3 is built from 12 residues. Written as DNA, the CDR3 is TGTGCCTTCTCCCGGGACTGGCCCCCGCAGTTCTTC. This sequence encodes CAFSRDWPPQFF.

The chain is built from TRBV19 and TRBJ1-1, with TRBD1 matching 7 bases. Trimming took 6 bases from V and 8 from J; bases not matched to a gene: 3. CDR3 length equals 11 residues. The V gene's germline CDR1 is LNHDA and CDR2 SQIVND (reference sequence). In nucleotides, the CDR3 is TGTGCCAGTAGGCGACAGGGAGAAGCTTTCTTT. Translation: CASRRQGEAFF.

V usage is TRBV4-1 and J usage is TRBJ2-5, with D tentatively TRBD2 (7 bases). Trimming took off 0 bases at V and 7 bases at J, with 15 bases between the two ends. This CDR3 spans 15 amino acids. The germline gives CDR1 MGHRA, CDR2 YSYEKL. This CDR3 reads CASSQEGGVRRTQYF. In DNA form, the CDR3 reads TGCGCCAGCAGCCAAGAAGGGGGGGTGCGAAGGACCCAGTACTTC.

This clone was observed a handful of times. The rearrangement uses TRBV4-1 and TRBJ1-3, with 10 positions matching TRBD1. The germline V gene encodes CDR1 MGHRA and CDR2 YSYEKL. The J segment lost 0 bases and the V segment lost 1 base, leaving 9 bases of the junction unmatched. This CDR3 has 19 residues. In DNA, the CDR3 is TGCGCCAGCAGCCAAGTCCCCAGACAGGGGGCTCTCTCTGGAAACACCATATATTTT. It encodes CASSQVPRQGALSGNTIYF.

The V call is TRBV7-3, the J call TRBJ2-4; 8 positions agree with TRBD1. Germline CDR1 SGHTA, CDR2 FQGTGA. Trimming took 4 bases from V and 1 from J; bases not matched to a gene: 12. This CDR3 is built from 18 residues. CDR3 residues: CASSSNSRQGLAKNIQYF. As DNA, the CDR3 is TGTGCCAGCAGCTCAAATAGTCGACAGGGGTTGGCCAAAAACATTCAGTACTTC.

This clone was seen just once. V usage is TRBV5-6 and J usage is TRBJ1-3, with D perhaps TRBD1 (5 bases). The CDR3 is 15 residues long. Germline V gene lookup returns CDR1 SGHDT and CDR2 YYEEEE. V was trimmed by 4 bases and J by 2 bases, leaving 13 bases between them. CDR3 protein: CASSLPGGTGNTIYF. The CDR3 DNA sequence: TGTGCCAGCAGCCTACCCGGGGGTACTGGAAACACCATATATTTT.

There are a few counts of this clone. The chain employs TRBV11-2 and TRBJ2-5; TRBD2 matches 12 bases. The CDR3 consists of 16 residues. Trimming removed 4 bases from V and 5 bases from J; junction bases left unmatched: 8. CDR1 and CDR2 (germline): SGHAT, FQNNGV. CDR3 loop: CASSSRLAGARETQYF. CDR3 coding DNA: TGTGCCAGCAGCTCCCGACTAGCGGGAGCTCGGGAGACCCAGTACTTC.

The gene calls are TRBV6-5 and TRBJ1-2, with D possibly matching TRBD1 (5 bases). With 4 bases removed from V and 8 bases from J, the gap between germline ends came to 17 bases. This CDR3 spans 14 amino acids. Per germline, CDR1 MNHEY and CDR2 SVGAGI. The CDR3 region is CASSWGRASGGYTF. The CDR3, as DNA: TGTGCCAGCAGTTGGGGCAGGGCCTCGGGCGGCTACACCTTC.

The chain uses TRBV9 and TRBJ1-4; no clear D gene. Trimming took off 5 bases at V and 0 bases at J, with 11 bases between the two ends. Germline V lookup: CDR1 SGDLS, CDR2 YYNGEE. The CDR3 contains 15 residues. The CDR3 bases are TGTGCCAGCAGTTCAACCACAGCAACTAATGAAAAACTGTTTTTT. It codes for CASSSTTATNEKLFF.

The chain employs TRBV5-1 and TRBJ1-1, with D possibly TRBD1 on 5 matching bases. Germline-derived CDR1 and CDR2 are SGHRS and YFSETQ. The CDR3 has 14 residues. Between the trimmed V and J ends, which lost 4 bases and 1 base, there was a span of 11 bases. CDR3 coding DNA: TGCGCCAGCAGCGTGGGACGAGGGAACACTGAAGCTTTCTTT. It codes for CASSVGRGNTEAFF.

In its sample, this clone was seen a few times. The gene calls are TRBV28 and TRBJ1-3; 8 nucleotides agree with TRBD1. Trimming at V came to 5 bases and at J to 4 bases, leaving 7 bases not matched to a gene. The length of the CDR3 is 15 residues. Germline CDR1 reads MDHEN; CDR2 reads SYDVKM. CDR3 sequence: CASSPGQGIGNTIYF. In nucleotides, the CDR3 is TGTGCCAGCAGTCCAGGACAGGGAATCGGAAACACCATATATTTT.

The chain employs TRBV30 and TRBJ1-2; the D gene is possibly TRBD1 (5 bases). The CDR3 totals 15 residues. Germline V gives CDR1 GTSNPN, CDR2 SVGIG (reference sequence). Trimming pared 0 bases from V and 5 bases from J, leaving 16 bases between. The CDR3 DNA reads as TGTGCCTGGAGTGTAGACGGGCAGGGCGAGTATGGCTACACCTTC. Its translation: CAWSVDGQGEYGYTF.

This chain uses TRBV7-3 with TRBJ2-1; weak D call: TRBD2 (6 bases). The V and J ends lost 5 bases and 15 bases respectively, with 20 bases between them. Germline V lookup: CDR1 SGHTA, CDR2 FQGTGA. This CDR3 spans 13 amino acids. The CDR3 DNA reads TGTGCCAGCAGCCCCGCCGGGGACTTAACCGTGTTCTTC. This codes for CASSPAGDLTVFF.

The genes are TRBV19 and TRBJ1-5; D possibly corresponds to TRBD1 (5 bases). Germline loops: CDR1 LNHDA, CDR2 SQIVND (reference sequence). V was pared by 4 bases and J by 5 bases, with 9 bases between. The CDR3 has 13 residues. In DNA form, the CDR3 reads TGTGCCAGTAGTACCAGGGCATATCAGCCCCAGCATTTT. It specifies CASSTRAYQPQHF.

V gene TRBV5-1 combines with J gene TRBJ2-7, with unresolved D. Trimming took 2 bases from V and 3 from J, leaving 12 bases between them. Germline V gene data show CDR1 as SGHRS and CDR2 as YFSETQ. The CDR3 contains 14 residues. This CDR3 is CASSLSPGNYEQYF. For the CDR3, the DNA is TGCGCCAGCAGCTTAAGTCCAGGAAACTACGAGCAGTACTTC.